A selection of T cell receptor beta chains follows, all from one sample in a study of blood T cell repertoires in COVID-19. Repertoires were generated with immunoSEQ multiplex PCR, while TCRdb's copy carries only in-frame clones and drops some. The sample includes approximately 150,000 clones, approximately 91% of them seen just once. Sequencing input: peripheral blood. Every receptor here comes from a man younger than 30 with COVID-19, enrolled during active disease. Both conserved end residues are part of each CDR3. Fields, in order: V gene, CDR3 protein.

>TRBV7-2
CASSGRASGGNTIYF
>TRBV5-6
CASSFGTGSSPLHF
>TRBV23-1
CASSQSGPGLGGRVYEQYF
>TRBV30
CAWRGTGRANTGELFF
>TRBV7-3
CASSFGPAGEQYF
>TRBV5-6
CASSKGTGNQPQHF
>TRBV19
CASSRDRDAYEQYF
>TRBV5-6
CASSLMGSNQPQHF
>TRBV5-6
CASSFGTTGTGYEKLFF
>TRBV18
CASSPAGTGYGYTF
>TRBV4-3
CASSQEGTGDDGYTF
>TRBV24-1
CATSPAGTPYEQYF
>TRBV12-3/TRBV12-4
CASSFLAGREQYF
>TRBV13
CASSPADLFRYGYTF
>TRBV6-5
CASSYSGYNEQFF
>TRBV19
CASSTQGSGTQYF
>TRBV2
CANPRGAGAFSTDTQYF
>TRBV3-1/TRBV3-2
CASSQALGLPSSYEQYF
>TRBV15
CATSRAKGVGEQFF
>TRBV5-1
CASSLDTGAPYEQYF
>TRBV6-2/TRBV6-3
CASSYTRYNEQFF
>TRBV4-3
CASSQYSGGNYEQYF
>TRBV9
CASSWTSGTDNEQFF
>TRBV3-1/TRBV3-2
CASSRGRVKQFF
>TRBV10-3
CAIRTPGGGNTEAFF
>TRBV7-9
CASSLSGRELFF
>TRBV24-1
CATSDSTRGFLGELFF
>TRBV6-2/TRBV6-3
CASSYLDYGNEQFF
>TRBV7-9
CASSPLGEGQYF
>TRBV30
CAWSVGAKGATNEKLFF
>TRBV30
CACRGSRRKGDTQYF
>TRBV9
CASSLPRLAGEGTNEQFF
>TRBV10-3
CAISPRDRGSGELFF
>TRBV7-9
CASSLANTYEQYF
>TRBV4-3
CASSPSGQVYEQYF